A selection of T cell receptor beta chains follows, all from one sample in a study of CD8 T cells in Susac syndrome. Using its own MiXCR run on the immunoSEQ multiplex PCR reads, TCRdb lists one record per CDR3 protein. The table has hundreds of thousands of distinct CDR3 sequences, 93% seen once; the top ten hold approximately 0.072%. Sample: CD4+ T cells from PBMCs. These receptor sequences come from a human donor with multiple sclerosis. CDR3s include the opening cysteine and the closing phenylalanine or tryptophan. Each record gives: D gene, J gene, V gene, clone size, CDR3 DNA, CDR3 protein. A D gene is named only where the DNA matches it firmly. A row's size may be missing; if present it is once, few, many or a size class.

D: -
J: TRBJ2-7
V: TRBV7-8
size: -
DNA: TGTGCCAGCAGCTCCCCCCTTACGGGCCGACCTAGCTACGAGCAGTACTTC
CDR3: CASSSPLTGRPSYEQYF

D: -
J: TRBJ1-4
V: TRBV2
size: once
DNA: TGTGCCAGCAGGGAATCATTCCTTACAAAGGCTGAAAAACTGTTTTTT
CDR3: CASRESFLTKAEKLFF

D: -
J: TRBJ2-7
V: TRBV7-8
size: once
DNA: TGTGCCAGCAGCTTAGTGCGGCGGGGGCGAGTGGGTAGCGAGCAGTACTTC
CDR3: CASSLVRRGRVGSEQYF

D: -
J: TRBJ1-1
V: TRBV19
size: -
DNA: TGTGCCAGTACCCCTGCAGGAGGTCGAGAAGCTTTCTTT
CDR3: CASTPAGGREAFF

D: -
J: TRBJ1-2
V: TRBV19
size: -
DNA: TGTGCCAGTAGTACTCGGACCACCTATGGCTACACCTTC
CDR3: CASSTRTTYGYTF

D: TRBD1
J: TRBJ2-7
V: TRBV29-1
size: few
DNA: TGCAGCGTGGCAAGGACAGGGACCGAGCAGTACTTC
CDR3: CSVARTGTEQYF

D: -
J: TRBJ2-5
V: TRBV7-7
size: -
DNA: TGTGCCAGCAGCTTAGATTCAGGTTTGGAGACCCAGTACTTC
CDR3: CASSLDSGLETQYF

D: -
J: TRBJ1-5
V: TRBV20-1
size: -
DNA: TGCAGTGCTAGTACTCCAGGGCGCAATCAGCCCCAGCATTTT
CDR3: CSASTPGRNQPQHF

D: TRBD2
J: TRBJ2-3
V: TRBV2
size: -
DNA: TGTGCCAGCAGTACCCCACTAGCGGGGTACACAGATACGCAGTATTTT
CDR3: CASSTPLAGYTDTQYF

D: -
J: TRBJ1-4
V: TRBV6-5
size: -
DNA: TGTGCCAGCTGGGGTAATGAAAAACTGTTTTTT
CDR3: CASWGNEKLFF

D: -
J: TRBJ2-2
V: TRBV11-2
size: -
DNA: TGTGCCAGCAGTGCCGTCCAGTGGGGCGCACCGGGGGAGCTGTTTTTT
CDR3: CASSAVQWGAPGELFF

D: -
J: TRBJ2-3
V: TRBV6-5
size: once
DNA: TGTGCCAGCAGTTACGGTCCGGGTGAAGACACAGATACGCAGTATTTT
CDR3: CASSYGPGEDTDTQYF

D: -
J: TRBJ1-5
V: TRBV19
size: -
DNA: TGTGCCAGTAAGGGTGCAGCTAGCAATCAGCCCCAGCATTTT
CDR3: CASKGAASNQPQHF

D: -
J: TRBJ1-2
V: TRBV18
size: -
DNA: TGTGCCAGCTCAACCGGGGCAGCTAACTATGGCTACACCTTC
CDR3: CASSTGAANYGYTF

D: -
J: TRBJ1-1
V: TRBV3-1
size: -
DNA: TGTGCCAGCAGCCAAGATGCCTGGAACACTGAAGCTTTCTTT
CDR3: CASSQDAWNTEAFF

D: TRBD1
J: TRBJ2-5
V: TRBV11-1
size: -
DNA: TGTGCCAGCAGCCCCCCCTGGGACAGGGGGCGAGAGACCCAGTACTTC
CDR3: CASSPPWDRGRETQYF

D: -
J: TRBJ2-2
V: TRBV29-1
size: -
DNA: TGCAGCGTTGTCCCGACAGCGCGGAACACCGGGGAGCTGTTTTTT
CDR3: CSVVPTARNTGELFF

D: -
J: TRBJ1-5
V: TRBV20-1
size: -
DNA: TGCAGTGCTAGGGATCAGAAGTATAGCAATCAGCCCCAGCATTTT
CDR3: CSARDQKYSNQPQHF

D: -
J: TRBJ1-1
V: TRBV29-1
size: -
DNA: TGCAGCGTTATCCCCACGAACACTGAAGCTTTCTTT
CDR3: CSVIPTNTEAFF

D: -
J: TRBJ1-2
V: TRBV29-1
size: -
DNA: TGCAGCGCCCTTGGGGTAGACTATGGCTACACCTTC
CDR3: CSALGVDYGYTF

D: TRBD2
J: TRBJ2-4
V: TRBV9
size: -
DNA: TGTGCCAGCAGCGTAGACTCTAGCGGGGGGCCTTTTCTAGCCAAAAACATTCAGTACTTC
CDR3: CASSVDSSGGPFLAKNIQYF

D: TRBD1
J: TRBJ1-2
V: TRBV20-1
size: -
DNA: TGCAGTGCCAGAGGGACAGGGTCTGATGGCTACACCTTC
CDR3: CSARGTGSDGYTF

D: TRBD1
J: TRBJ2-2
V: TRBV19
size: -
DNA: TGTGCCAGTAGTATAGCGCTGACAGGGGGGGAGCTGTTTTTT
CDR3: CASSIALTGGELFF

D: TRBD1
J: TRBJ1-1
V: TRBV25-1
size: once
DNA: TGTGCCAGCAGCTTGACAGGGGTGGTCACTGAAGCTTTCTTT
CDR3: CASSLTGVVTEAFF

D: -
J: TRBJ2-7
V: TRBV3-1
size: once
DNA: TGTGCCAGCAGCCAAGACAGGGGTCCGACTTACGAGCAGTACTTC
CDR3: CASSQDRGPTYEQYF

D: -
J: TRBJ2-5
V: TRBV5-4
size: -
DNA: TGTGCCAGCAGCGGCGGGCCCGTCACGGAGACCCAGTACTTC
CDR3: CASSGGPVTETQYF

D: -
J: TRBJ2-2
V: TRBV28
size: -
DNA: TGTGCCAGCAAGGGAGGCAGGGGAAATGCCGGGGAGCTGTTTTTT
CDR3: CASKGGRGNAGELFF

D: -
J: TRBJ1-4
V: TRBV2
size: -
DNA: TGTGCCAGCAGTGCGGGAGGGGCGGAAAAACTGTTTTTT
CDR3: CASSAGGAEKLFF

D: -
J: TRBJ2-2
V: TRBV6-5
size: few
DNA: TGTGCCAGCAGCCAGGCGGGAACCGGGGAGCTGTTTTTT
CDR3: CASSQAGTGELFF

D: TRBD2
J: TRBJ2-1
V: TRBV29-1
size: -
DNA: TGCAGCGTTGATGCTAGCGGGGGACGTGAGCAGTTCTTC
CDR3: CSVDASGGREQFF

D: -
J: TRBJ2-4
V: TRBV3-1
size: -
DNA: TGTGCCAGCAGCCAAGTTCCAGGCAGGGGCCAAGGGGACATTCAGTACTTC
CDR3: CASSQVPGRGQGDIQYF

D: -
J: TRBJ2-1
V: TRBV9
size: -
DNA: TGTGCCAGCAGCGTAGTCAGCGGGTGGAGCTCCTACAATGAGCAGTTCTTC
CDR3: CASSVVSGWSSYNEQFF

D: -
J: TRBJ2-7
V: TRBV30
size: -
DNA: TGTGCCTGGAGTGCCGGGACCGGCGGGGCCTACGAGCAGTACTTC
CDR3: CAWSAGTGGAYEQYF

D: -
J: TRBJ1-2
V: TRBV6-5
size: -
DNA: TGTGCCAGCAGTTACTCGAGACAGAACTATGGCTACACCTTC
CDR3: CASSYSRQNYGYTF

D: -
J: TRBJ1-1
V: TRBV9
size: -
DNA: TGTGCCAGCAGCGTAGACGGGGGAAGTACTGAAGCTTTCTTT
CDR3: CASSVDGGSTEAFF

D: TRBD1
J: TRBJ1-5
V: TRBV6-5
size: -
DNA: TGTGCCAGCAGACCCCAGGGGGAAGATCAGCCCCAGCATTTT
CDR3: CASRPQGEDQPQHF

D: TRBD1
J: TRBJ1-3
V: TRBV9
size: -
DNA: TGTGCCAGCAGCGTAGTAGGGACAGGCGGAAACACCATATATTTT
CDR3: CASSVVGTGGNTIYF

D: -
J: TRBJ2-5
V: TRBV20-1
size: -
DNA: TGCAGTGCTAGAGAGCCAGGGGTTCCGCAAGAGACCCAGTACTTC
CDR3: CSAREPGVPQETQYF

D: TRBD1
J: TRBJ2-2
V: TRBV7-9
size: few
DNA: TGTGCCAGCAGCTTAACCGACAGGGGGTACACCGGGGAGCTGTTTTTT
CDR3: CASSLTDRGYTGELFF

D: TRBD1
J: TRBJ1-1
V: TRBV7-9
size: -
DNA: TGTGCCACCCTCGACAGGGGGGCTGAAGCTTTCTTT
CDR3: CATLDRGAEAFF

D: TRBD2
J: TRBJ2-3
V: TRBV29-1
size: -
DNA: TGCAGCGTGCTAGCGGGAGGTCCAGATACGCAGTATTTT
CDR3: CSVLAGGPDTQYF

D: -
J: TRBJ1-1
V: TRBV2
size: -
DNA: TGTGCCAGCATGCAGGACACTGAAGCTTTCTTT
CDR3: CASMQDTEAFF

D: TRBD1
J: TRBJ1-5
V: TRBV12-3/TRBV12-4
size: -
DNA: TGTGCCAGCAGTTTAGCGGGGGGACAGGGTAATCAGCCCCAGCATTTT
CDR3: CASSLAGGQGNQPQHF

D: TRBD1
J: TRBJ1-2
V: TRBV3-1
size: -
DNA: TGTGCCAGCAGCCCCGGGACAGGGGGCGCGTCCAACTATGGCTACACCTTC
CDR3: CASSPGTGGASNYGYTF

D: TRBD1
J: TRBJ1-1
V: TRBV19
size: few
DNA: TGTGCCAGTAGTCGTACAGGGGGTTGGACTGAAGCTTTCTTT
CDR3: CASSRTGGWTEAFF

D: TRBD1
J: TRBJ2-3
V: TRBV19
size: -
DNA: TGTGCCAGTAGTATCACAGGGGCGTACACAGATACGCAGTATTTT
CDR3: CASSITGAYTDTQYF

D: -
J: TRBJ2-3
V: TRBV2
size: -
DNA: TGTGCCAGCATCCGGTCCCCTAGCACAGATACGCAGTATTTT
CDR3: CASIRSPSTDTQYF

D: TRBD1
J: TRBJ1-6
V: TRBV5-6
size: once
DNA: TGTGCCAGCAGCTCTCCGGACAGGGGATCACCCCTCCACTTT
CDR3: CASSSPDRGSPLHF

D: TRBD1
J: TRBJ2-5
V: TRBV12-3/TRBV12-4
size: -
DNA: TGTGCCAGCATGATCAGGGGGTTCGTTGGGCAAGAGACCCAGTACTTC
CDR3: CASMIRGFVGQETQYF

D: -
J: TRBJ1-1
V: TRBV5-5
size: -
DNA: TGTGCCAGCAGCTTGCAGGGTAGGGTCACTGAAGCTTTCTTT
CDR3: CASSLQGRVTEAFF